This T cell receptor beta chain was identified in a study of T cell repertoires in cytomegalovirus infection. Looking at the study overall: CMV epitopes used comprised recently identified HLA-C-restricted ones and well-studied HLA-B-restricted ones. Carrying CMV and the relevant HLA type showed in public TCR beta signatures. Study results and caveats: There were HLA-C-restricted CMV-specific TCR beta clonotypes dominating the ex vivo response.

TCRdb itself ran the reads through MiXCR, one entry per CDR3 protein. The table has approximately 590,000 distinct CDR3 sequences, under 45% seen once. Germline loops: CDR1 MNHNS, CDR2 SASEGT. This CDR3 comprises 19 residues. J gave up 1 base and V 0 bases, and 12 bases lay outside the gene matches. Notes on this clonotype: Its antigen remains unknown.

The V gene is TRBV6-1, the J gene TRBJ2-7, with 10 bases matching TRBD1. This TCR derives from a human donor in good health (CMV status not recorded). Some clones in this sample may be carry-over from other donors' samples. The specimen was cultured PBMCs, collected from culture after CMV antigen stimulation. CDR3 protein: CASSEAGTGAIGVSYEQYF. The CDR3 bases are TGTGCCAGCAGTGAAGCTGGGACAGGGGCCATCGGAGTATCCTACGAGCAGTACTTC.